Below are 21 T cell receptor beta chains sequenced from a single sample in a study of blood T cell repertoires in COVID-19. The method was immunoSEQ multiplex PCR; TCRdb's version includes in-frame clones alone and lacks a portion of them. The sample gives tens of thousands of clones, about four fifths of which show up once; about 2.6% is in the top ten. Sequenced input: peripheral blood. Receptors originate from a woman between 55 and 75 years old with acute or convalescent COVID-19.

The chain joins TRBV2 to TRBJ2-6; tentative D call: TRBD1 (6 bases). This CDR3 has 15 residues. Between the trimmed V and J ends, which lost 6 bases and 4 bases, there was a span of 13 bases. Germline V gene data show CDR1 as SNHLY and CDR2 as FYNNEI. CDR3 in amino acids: CASSVGTLGANVLTF. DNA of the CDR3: TGTGCCAGCAGCGTAGGGACACTCGGGGCCAACGTCCTGACTTTC.

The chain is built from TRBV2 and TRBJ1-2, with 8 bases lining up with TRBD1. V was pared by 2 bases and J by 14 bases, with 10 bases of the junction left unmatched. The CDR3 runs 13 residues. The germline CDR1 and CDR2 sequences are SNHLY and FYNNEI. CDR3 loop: CASSERQGASYTF. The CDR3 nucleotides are TGTGCCAGCAGTGAAAGGCAGGGGGCTTCCTATACCTTC.

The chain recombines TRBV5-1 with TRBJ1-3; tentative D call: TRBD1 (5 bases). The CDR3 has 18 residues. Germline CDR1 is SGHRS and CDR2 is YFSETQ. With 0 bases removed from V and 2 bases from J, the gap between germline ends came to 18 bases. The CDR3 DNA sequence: TGCGCCAGCAGCTTGGCCCTGGTGGACACTTTCGCTGGAAACACCATATATTTT. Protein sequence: CASSLALVDTFAGNTIYF.

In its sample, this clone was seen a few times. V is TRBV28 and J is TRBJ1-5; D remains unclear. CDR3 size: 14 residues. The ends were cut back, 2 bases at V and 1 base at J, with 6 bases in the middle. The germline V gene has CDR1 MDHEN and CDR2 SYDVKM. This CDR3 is CASSLAGSNQPQHF. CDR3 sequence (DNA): TGTGCCAGCAGTTTAGCGGGGAGCAATCAGCCCCAGCATTTT.

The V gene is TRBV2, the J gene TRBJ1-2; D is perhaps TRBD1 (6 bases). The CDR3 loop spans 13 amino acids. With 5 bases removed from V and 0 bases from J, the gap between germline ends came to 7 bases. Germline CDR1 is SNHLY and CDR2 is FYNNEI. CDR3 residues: CASSRQANYGYTF. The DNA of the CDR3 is TGTGCCAGCAGTCGACAGGCTAACTATGGCTACACCTTC.

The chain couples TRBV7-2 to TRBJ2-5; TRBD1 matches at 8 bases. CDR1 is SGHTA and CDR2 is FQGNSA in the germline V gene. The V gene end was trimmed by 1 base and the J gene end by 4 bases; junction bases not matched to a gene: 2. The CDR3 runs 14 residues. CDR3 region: CASSLGTGPETQYF. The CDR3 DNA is TGTGCCAGCAGCTTAGGGACAGGGCCAGAGACCCAGTACTTC.

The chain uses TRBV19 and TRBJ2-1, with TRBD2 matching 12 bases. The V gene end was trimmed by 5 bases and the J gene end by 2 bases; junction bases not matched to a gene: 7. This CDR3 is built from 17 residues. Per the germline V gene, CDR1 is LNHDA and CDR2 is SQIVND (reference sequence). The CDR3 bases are TGTGCCAGTAGTCCATCGACTAGCGGGAGACCCTACAATGAGCAGTTCTTC. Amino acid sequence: CASSPSTSGRPYNEQFF.

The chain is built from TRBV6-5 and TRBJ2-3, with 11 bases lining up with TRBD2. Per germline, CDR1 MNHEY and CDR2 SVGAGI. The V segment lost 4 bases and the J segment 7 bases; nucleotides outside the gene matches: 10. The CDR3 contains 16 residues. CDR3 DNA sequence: TGTGCCAGCAGTTCATTAGCGGGGGGGAGTGGTTATACGCAGTATTTT. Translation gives CASSSLAGGSGYTQYF.

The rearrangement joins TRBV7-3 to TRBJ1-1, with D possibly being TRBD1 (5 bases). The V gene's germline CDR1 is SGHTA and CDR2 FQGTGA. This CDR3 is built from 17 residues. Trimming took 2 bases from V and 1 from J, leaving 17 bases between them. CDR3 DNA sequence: TGTGCCAGCAGCTTAGCTCCGGGACTGGAAAAGAACACTGAAGCTTTCTTT. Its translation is CASSLAPGLEKNTEAFF.

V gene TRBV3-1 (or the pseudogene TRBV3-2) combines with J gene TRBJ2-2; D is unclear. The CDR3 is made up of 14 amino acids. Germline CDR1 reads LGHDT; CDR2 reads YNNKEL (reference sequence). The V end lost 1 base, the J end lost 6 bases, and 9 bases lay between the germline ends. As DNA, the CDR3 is TGTGCCAGCAGCCAAGGCTGGAGCCCCGGGGAGCTGTTTTTT. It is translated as CASSQGWSPGELFF.

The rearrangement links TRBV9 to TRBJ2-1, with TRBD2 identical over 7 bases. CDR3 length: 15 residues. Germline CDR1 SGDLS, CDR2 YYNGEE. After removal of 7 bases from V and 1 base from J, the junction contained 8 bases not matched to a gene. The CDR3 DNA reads TGTGCCAGCTCCAGCGGGACTATATCCTACAATGAGCAGTTCTTC. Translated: CASSSGTISYNEQFF.

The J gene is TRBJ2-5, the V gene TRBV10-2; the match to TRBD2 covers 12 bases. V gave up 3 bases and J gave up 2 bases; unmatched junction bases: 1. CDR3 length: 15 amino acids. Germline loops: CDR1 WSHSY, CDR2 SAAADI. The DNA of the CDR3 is TGCGCCAGCAGTGAAACTAGCGGGGGGCAAGAGACCCAGTACTTC. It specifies CASSETSGGQETQYF.

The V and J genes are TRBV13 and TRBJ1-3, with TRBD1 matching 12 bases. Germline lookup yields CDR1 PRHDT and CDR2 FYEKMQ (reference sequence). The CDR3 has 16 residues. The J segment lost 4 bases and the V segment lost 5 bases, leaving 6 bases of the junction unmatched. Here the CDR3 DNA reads TGTGCCAGCAGCCCCGGGACAGGGGGCGGAGGAAACACCATATATTTT. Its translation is CASSPGTGGGGNTIYF.

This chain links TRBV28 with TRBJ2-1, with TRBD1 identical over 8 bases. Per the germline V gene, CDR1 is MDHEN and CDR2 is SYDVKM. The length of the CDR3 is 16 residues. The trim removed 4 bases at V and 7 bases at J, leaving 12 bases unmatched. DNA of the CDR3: TGTGCCAGCAGTTCAAGGGGAACAGGGGGATGGAATGAGCAGTTCTTC. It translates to CASSSRGTGGWNEQFF.

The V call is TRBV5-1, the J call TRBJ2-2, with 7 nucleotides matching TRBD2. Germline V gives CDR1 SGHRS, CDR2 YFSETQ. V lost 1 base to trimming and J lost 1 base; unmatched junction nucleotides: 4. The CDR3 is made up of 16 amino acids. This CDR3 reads CASSLRGGRNTGELFF. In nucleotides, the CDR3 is TGCGCCAGCAGCTTGCGGGGCGGGAGGAACACCGGGGAGCTGTTTTTT.

The CDR3 DNA follows: TGTGCCTGGAGTGGGGGCGAAGAGACCCAGTACTTC. Protein sequence: CAWSGGEETQYF. The chain is built from TRBV30 and TRBJ2-5; D perhaps matches TRBD1 (5 bases). With 1 base removed from V and 3 bases from J, the gap between germline ends came to 6 bases. Germline CDR1 is GTSNPN and CDR2 is SVGIG (reference sequence). The CDR3 is 12 amino acids.

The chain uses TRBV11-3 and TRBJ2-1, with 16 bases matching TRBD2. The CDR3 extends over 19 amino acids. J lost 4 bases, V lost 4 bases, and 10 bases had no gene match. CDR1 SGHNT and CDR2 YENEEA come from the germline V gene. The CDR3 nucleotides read TGTGCCAGCAGCTCAGGGACTAGCGGGAGGGGGGGTAGGTACAATGAGCAGTTCTTC. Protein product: CASSSGTSGRGGRYNEQFF.

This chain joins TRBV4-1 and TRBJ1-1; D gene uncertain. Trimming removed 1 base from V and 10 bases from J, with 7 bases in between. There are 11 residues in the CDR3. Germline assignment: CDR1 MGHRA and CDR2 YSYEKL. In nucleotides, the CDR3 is TGCGCCAGCAGCCAAGGGGAGGCAGCTTTCTTT. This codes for CASSQGEAAFF.

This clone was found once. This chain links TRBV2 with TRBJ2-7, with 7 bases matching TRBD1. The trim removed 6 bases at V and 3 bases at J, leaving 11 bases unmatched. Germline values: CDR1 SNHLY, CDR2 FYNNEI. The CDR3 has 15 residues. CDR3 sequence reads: CASSESGQNIYEQYF. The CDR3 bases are TGTGCCAGCAGCGAATCGGGACAGAATATCTACGAGCAGTACTTC.

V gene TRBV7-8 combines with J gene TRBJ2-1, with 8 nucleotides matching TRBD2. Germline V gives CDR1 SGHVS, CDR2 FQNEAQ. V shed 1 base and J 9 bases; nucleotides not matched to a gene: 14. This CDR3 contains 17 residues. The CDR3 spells CASSLEGRGRRAGEQFF. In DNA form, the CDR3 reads TGTGCCAGCAGCTTAGAAGGGCGCGGGAGGCGGGCCGGTGAGCAGTTCTTC. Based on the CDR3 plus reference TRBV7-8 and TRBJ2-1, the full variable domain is GAGVSQSPRYKVAKRGQDVALRCDPISGHVSLFWYQQALGQGPEFLTYFQNEAQLDKSGLPSDRFFAERPEGSVSTLKIQRTQQEDSAVYLCASSLEGRGRRAGEQFFGPGTRLTVL.

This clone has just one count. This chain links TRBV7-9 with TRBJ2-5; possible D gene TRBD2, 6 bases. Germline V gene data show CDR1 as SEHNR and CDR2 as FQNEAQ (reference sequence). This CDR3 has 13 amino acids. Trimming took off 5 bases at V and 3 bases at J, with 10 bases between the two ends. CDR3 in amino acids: CASSRGGEETQYF. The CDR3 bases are TGTGCCAGCAGCCGCGGAGGGGAAGAGACCCAGTACTTC.